The 15 T cell receptor beta chains below come from one sample, sequenced in a study of post-analysis software for immune sequencing data. General study results and limits: Included in a set of about 5 TRBV segments more frequent in patients than controls were TRBV5-6, TRBV5-1 and TRBV20-1.

These receptors have no identified antigens. Sequencing libraries made from TCR beta cDNA carried unique molecular identifiers. A single record per CDR3 protein comes from TCRdb applying MiXCR to the PCR reads. The sample yields roughly 730,000 distinct CDR3 sequences, 25% to 30% seen once. Sequencing used blood. The receptors here all came from a girl between 5 and 17 years old with multiple sclerosis.

V usage is TRBV6-5 and J usage is TRBJ2-1, with TRBD1 identical over 12 bases. Germline V gene lookup returns CDR1 MNHEY and CDR2 SVGAGI. Germline trimming cut 5 bases from V and 10 bases from J; bases unmatched to any gene: 3. This CDR3 has 13 amino acids. The CDR3 spells CASSEGTGGEQFF. CDR3 DNA: TGTGCCAGCAGTGAGGGGACAGGGGGCGAGCAGTTCTTC.

The table lists this clonotype with a few counts. The chain joins TRBV20-1 to TRBJ2-3, with 8 nucleotides matching TRBD2. V lost 5 bases to trimming and J lost 7 bases; unmatched junction nucleotides: 14. The CDR3 runs to 15 residues. CDR1 and CDR2 from the germline V gene are DFQATT and SNEGSKA (reference sequence). The CDR3 DNA is TGCAGTGCTTTAGGGCGGGGGGCCTTGAAGAATACGCAGTATTTT. This gives the protein CSALGRGALKNTQYF.

The chain has TRBV4-3 and TRBJ2-3; 14 bases are shared with TRBD2. J was trimmed by 0 bases and V by 1 base; bases with no gene match: 9. Looked up from germline, CDR1 is LGHNA and CDR2 is YSLEER. The CDR3 length is 20 residues. CDR3 sequence (DNA): TGCGCCAGCAGCCAAGCGGGGACTAGCGGGAGATACCGAAGCACAGATACGCAGTATTTT. Amino acids: CASSQAGTSGRYRSTDTQYF.

This clonotype was observed a few times. This chain joins TRBV4-1 and TRBJ2-3; 9 bases are a match to TRBD2. V trimming: 3 bases; J trimming: 10 bases; junction bases outside the gene matches: 5. This CDR3 is built from 13 residues. CDR1 MGHRA and CDR2 YSYEKL come from the germline V gene. In DNA, the CDR3 is TGCGCCAGCAGCCAGGGACTAGCAGGGCCGCAGTATTTT. Protein: CASSQGLAGPQYF.

The chain carries TRBV27 and TRBJ2-7; TRBD2 matches 13 bases. The germline V gene encodes CDR1 MNHEY and CDR2 SMNVEV (reference sequence). Trimming took 6 bases from V and 5 from J; bases not matched to a gene: 13. The CDR3 extends over 17 amino acids. CDR3 nucleotides: TGTGCCAGCAGCCAGGGACTAGCGGGAATTAGGTCGAACGAGCAGTACTTC. It translates to CASSQGLAGIRSNEQYF.

This chain links TRBV29-1 with TRBJ1-2, with 9 positions matching TRBD1. The CDR3 consists of 13 residues. The germline CDR1 and CDR2 sequences are SQVTM and ANQGSEA. Trimming cost V 4 bases and J 8 bases; bases outside gene matches: 8. The CDR3 DNA reads as TGCAGCGTTGGGGGCCCGACAGGGGGGGGCTACACCTTC. It codes for CSVGGPTGGGYTF.

This clonotype turned up a few times. This chain uses TRBV3-1 with TRBJ1-5, with no clear D. V lost 1 base, J lost 9 bases, and 10 bases lay in between. This CDR3 spans 13 amino acids. Per germline, CDR1 LGHDT and CDR2 YNNKEL (reference sequence). The chain's CDR3 is CASSQVGLAPQHF. DNA for the CDR3: TGTGCCAGCAGCCAAGTGGGCCTTGCGCCCCAGCATTTT. Variable domain in full (rest from reference TRBV3-1 and TRBJ1-5): DTAVSQTPKYLVTQMGNDKSIKCEQNLGHDTMYWYKQDSKKFLKIMFSYNNKELIINETVPNRFSPKSPDKAHLNLHINSLELGDSAVYFCASSQVGLAPQHFGDGTRLSIL.

The rearrangement joins TRBV27 to TRBJ1-1, with TRBD1 matching over 7 bases. Losses at the gene ends were 5 bases for V and 8 bases for J; bases not matched to a gene: 5. This CDR3 has 12 residues. Germline lookup yields CDR1 MNHEY and CDR2 SMNVEV (reference sequence). Written as DNA, the CDR3 is TGTGCCAGCAGTAGGGGGCCTAGCGAAGCTTTCTTT. This translates into CASSRGPSEAFF.

This clonotype was recorded many times. The J gene is TRBJ1-6, the V gene TRBV5-1, with a tentative D call TRBD1 (5 bases). The CDR3 consists of 15 residues. Germline values: CDR1 SGHRS, CDR2 YFSETQ. The V end was cut by 0 bases, the J end by 7 bases, with 11 bases between. The CDR3 here is CASSLGGDPNSPLHF. The CDR3 DNA reads TGCGCCAGCAGCTTGGGTGGGGACCCCAATTCACCCCTCCACTTT.

The chain carries TRBV7-2 and TRBJ2-1; D ambiguous. CDR3 length: 15 amino acids. The germline V gene has CDR1 SGHTA and CDR2 FQGNSA. The germline V and J ends were trimmed by 1 base and 0 bases, with 7 bases remaining between them. The DNA of the CDR3 is TGTGCCAGCAGCTTAGAACGCCGCTCCTACAATGAGCAGTTCTTC. Protein product: CASSLERRSYNEQFF.

This clonotype has ten or more counts. V and J are TRBV6-6 and TRBJ2-2; possible D gene TRBD1, 6 bases. This CDR3 has 14 amino acids. Germline V gene sequence: CDR1 MNHNY, CDR2 SVGAGI (reference sequence). V shed 6 bases and J shed 1 base, with 9 bases lying between them. The CDR3 coding sequence is TGTGCCAGCAGCCGGGGACAGAACACCGGGGAGCTGTTTTTT. As protein: CASSRGQNTGELFF.

This clonotype has more than one count but fewer than ten. The rearrangement uses TRBV11-2 and TRBJ1-2; D is uncertain. Trimming left V 5 bases short and J 2 bases short, with 18 bases between. CDR1 and CDR2 (germline): SGHAT, FQNNGV. The CDR3 contains 16 residues. The chain's CDR3 is CASSPIRNTINYGYTF. The CDR3 nucleotides are TGTGCCAGCAGCCCCATCCGGAACACGATCAACTATGGCTACACCTTC.

This chain joins TRBV7-8 and TRBJ1-5, with TRBD1 identical over 11 bases. V lost 3 bases, J lost 5 bases, and 6 bases stayed unmatched. Germline CDR1 and CDR2: SGHVS and FQNEAQ. The CDR3 totals 16 residues. This CDR3 is CASSFLGQGAHQPQHF. The CDR3 DNA follows: TGTGCCAGCAGCTTCTTAGGACAGGGGGCCCATCAGCCCCAGCATTTT.

Worth noting for this clonotype: This may be a read error: a much more frequent sequence differs by one nucleotide. The chain uses TRBV5-1 and TRBJ2-5, with D uncertain. With 6 bases removed from V and 3 bases from J, the gap between germline ends came to 6 bases. This CDR3 contains 11 residues. Looked up from germline, CDR1 is SGHRS and CDR2 is YFSETQ. The CDR3: CASTVEETQYF. The CDR3 DNA reads as TGCGCCAGCACCGTGGAAGAGACCCAGTACTTC.

The genes are TRBV10-1 and TRBJ2-7; the D is unclear. Germline V CDR1 and CDR2: WNHNN, SYGVQD (reference sequence). The CDR3 is 13 residues long. The V end lost 6 bases, the J end lost 5 bases, and 14 bases lay between the germline ends. The CDR3 bases are TGCGCCAGCAGGGAATCCGGGTCCCACGAGCAGTACTTC. Its translation is CASRESGSHEQYF.